This T cell receptor beta chain was captured in a study of blood T cell repertoires in COVID-19. Assay: immunoSEQ multiplex PCR; the TCRdb copy retains only in-frame clones and omits some. The table shows fewer than 250,000 clones, with over 80% occurring only once. The germline V gene has CDR1 SGHDT and CDR2 YYEEEE. This CDR3 region has 15 residues. Trimming took off 0 bases at V and 4 bases at J, with 13 bases between the two ends. The specimen sequenced was peripheral blood. This rearrangement joins TRBV5-6 to TRBJ1-1; D ambiguous. This clonotype was sampled from a man in his sixties with COVID-19, enrolled during active disease. Here the CDR3 reads CASSLAKTVFTEAFF. The DNA for the CDR3 is TGTGCCAGCAGCTTGGCCAAAACGGTTTTCACTGAAGCTTTCTTT. The full variable domain, with the rest looked up from reference TRBV5-6 and TRBJ1-1, is DAGVTQSPTHLIKTRGQQVTLRCSPKSGHDTVSWYQQALGQGPQFIFQYYEEEERQRGNFPDRFSGHQFPNYSSELNVNALLLGDSALYLCASSLAKTVFTEAFFGQGTRLTVV.